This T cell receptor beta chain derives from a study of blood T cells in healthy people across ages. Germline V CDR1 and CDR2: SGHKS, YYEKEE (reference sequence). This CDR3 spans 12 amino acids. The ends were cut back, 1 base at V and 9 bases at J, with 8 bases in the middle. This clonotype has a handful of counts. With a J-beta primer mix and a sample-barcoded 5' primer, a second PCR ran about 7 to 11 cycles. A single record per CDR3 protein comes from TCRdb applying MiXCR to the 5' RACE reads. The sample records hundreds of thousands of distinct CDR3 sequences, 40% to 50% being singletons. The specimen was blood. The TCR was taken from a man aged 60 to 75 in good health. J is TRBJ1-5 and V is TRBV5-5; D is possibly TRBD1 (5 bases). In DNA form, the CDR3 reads TGTGCCAGCAGCTTGTCCGGGGGGCCCCAGCATTTT. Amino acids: CASSLSGGPQHF.